This T cell receptor beta chain was documented in a study of cytomegalovirus exposure and HLA in healthy donors. Study-wide points: A later look showed TCR association rates differing by HLA locus, highest for DRB1 and lowest for HLA-C.

Of note for this clone: No antigen is known for it.

PCR employed 60 Vbeta and 13 Jbeta primers. Clones were sequenced by immunoSEQ multiplex PCR, and TCRdb holds only the in-frame ones, with some missing. The repertoire holds approximately 150,000 clones, with about 85% as singletons. The ends were cut back, 4 bases at V and 3 bases at J, with 14 bases in the middle. Per the germline V gene, CDR1 is LNHNV and CDR2 is YYDKDF (reference sequence). The CDR3 contains 15 residues. This sequence originates from a human donor in good health. This rearrangement joins TRBV15 to TRBJ2-3, with D perhaps matching TRBD2 (5 bases). The sample was PBMCs. The CDR3 nucleotides are TGTGCCACCAGCACCGCCTCCGGGATGACAGATACGCAGTATTTT. As protein: CATSTASGMTDTQYF.